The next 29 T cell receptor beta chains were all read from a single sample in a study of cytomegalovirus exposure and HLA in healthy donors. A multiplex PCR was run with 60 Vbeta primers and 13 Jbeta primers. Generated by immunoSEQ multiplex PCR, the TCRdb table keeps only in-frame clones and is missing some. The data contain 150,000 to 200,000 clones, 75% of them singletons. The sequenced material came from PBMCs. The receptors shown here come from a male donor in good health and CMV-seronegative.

CDR3 sequence (DNA): TGTGCCAGCAGGGACAGCTTTCATCAGCCCCAGCATTTT. Its protein is CASRDSFHQPQHF. The chain uses TRBV6-5 and TRBJ1-5; TRBD1 is a possible D gene (6 bases). The V and J ends lost 6 bases and 5 bases respectively, with 11 bases between them. Germline V lookup: CDR1 MNHEY, CDR2 SVGAGI. The CDR3 is 13 amino acids.

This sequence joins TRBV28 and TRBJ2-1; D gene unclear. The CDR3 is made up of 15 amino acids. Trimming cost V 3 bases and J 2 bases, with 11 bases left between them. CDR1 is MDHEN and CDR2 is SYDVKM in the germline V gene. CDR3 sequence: CASSLSEFPYNEQFF. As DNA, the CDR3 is TGTGCCAGCAGTTTGTCGGAGTTCCCCTACAATGAGCAGTTCTTC.

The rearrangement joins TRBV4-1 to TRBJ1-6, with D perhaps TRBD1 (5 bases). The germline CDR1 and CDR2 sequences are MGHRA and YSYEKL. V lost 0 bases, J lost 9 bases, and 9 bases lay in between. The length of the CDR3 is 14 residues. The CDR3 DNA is TGCGCCAGCAGCCAAGAGGGGCGAACTTCACCCCTCCACTTT. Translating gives CASSQEGRTSPLHF.

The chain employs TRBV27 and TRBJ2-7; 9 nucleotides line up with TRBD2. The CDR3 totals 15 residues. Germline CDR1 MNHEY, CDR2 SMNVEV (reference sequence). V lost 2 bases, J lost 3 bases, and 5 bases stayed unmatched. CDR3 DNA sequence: TGTGCCAGCAGTTTAAAGCGGGGGGCCAACTACGAGCAGTACTTC. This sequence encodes CASSLKRGANYEQYF.

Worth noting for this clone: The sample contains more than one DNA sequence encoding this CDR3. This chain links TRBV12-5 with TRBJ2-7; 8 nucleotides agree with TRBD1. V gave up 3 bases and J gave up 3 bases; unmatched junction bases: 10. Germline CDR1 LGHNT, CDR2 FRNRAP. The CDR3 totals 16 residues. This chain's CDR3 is CASGFMTGVLSYEQYF. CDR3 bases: TGTGCTAGTGGTTTCATGACAGGGGTCTTAAGCTACGAGCAGTACTTC.

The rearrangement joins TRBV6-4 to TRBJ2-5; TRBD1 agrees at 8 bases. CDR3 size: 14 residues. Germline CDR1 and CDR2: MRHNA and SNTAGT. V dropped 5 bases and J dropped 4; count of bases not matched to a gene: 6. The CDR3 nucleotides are TGTGCCAGCAGTCCTTTTGGACAGGGAGAGACCCAGTACTTC. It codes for CASSPFGQGETQYF.

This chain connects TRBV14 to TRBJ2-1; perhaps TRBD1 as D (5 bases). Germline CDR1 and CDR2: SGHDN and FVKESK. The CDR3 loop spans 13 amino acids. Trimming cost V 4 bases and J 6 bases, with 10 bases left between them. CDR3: CASSPDSFNEQFF. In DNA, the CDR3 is TGTGCCAGCAGCCCCGACAGTTTCAATGAGCAGTTCTTC.

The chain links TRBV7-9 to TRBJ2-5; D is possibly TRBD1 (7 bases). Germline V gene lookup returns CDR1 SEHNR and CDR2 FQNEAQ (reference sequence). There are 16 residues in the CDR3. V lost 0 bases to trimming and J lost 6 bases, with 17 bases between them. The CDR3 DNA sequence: TGTGCCAGCAGCTTAGCGGGTCGGGGGACAGTGCAGACCCAGTACTTC. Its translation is CASSLAGRGTVQTQYF.

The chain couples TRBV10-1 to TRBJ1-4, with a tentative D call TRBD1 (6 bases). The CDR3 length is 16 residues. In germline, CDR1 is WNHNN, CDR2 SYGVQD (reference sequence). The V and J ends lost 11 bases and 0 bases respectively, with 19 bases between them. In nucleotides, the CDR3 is TGCGCCCTCCCCAGGGGCGCGGTAGCAACTAATGAAAAACTGTTTTTT. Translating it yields CALPRGAVATNEKLFF.

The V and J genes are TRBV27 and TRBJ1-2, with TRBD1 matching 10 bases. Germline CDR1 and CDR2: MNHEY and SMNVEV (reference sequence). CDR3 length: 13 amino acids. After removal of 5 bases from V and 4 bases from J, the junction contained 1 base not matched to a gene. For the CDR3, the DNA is TGTGCCAGCAGTCGGACAGGGGGCTATGGCTACACCTTC. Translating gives CASSRTGGYGYTF.

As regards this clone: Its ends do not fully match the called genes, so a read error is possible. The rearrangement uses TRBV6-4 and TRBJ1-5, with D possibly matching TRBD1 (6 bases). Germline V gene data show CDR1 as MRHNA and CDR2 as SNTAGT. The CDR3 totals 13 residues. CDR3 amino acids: CAGSTGSGQPQHF. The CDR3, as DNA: TGTGCCGGCAGTACAGGGAGCGGTCAGCCCCAGCATTTT.

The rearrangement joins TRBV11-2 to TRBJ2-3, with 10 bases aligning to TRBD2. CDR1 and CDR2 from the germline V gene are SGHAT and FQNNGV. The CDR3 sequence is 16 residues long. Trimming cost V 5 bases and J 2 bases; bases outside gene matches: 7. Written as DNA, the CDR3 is TGTGCCAGCAGCCCTAACCTAGCGGGGGTCACAGATACGCAGTATTTT. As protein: CASSPNLAGVTDTQYF.

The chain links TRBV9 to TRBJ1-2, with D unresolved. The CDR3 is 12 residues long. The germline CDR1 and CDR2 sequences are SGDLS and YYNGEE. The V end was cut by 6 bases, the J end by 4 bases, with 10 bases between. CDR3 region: CASTGRGYGYTF. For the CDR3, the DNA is TGTGCCAGCACCGGACGGGGCTATGGCTACACCTTC.

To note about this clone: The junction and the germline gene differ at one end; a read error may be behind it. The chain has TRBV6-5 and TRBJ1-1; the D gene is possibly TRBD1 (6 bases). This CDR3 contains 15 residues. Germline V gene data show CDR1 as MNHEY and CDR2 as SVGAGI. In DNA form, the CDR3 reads TGCGCCAGCAGCAGGGAACCGACAGGGAACACTGAAGCTTTCTTT. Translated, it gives CASSREPTGNTEAFF.

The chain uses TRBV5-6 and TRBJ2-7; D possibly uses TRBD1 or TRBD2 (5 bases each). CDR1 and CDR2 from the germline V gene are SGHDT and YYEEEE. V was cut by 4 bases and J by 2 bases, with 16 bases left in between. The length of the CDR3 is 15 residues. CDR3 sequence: CASSMEAGIPYEQYF. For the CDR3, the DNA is TGTGCCAGCAGCATGGAGGCAGGGATCCCCTACGAGCAGTACTTC.

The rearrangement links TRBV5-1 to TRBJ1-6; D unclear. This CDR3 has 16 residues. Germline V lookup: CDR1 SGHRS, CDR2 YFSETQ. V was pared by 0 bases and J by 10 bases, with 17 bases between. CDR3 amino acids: CASSLAGAKMGSPLHF. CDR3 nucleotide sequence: TGCGCCAGCAGCTTGGCGGGAGCCAAAATGGGGTCACCCCTCCACTTT.

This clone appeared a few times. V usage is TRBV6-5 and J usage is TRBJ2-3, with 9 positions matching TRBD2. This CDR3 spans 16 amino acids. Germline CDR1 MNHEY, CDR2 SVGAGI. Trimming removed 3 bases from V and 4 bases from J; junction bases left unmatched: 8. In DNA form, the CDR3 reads TGTGCCAGCAGTTATTCGGGACTAGCTAGTGCAGATACGCAGTATTTT. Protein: CASSYSGLASADTQYF.

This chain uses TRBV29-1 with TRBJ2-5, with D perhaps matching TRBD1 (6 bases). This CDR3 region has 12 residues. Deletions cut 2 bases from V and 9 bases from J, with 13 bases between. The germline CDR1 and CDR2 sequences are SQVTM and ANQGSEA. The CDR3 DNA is TGCAGCGTTGAACCCCACAGGGACGCCCAGTACTTC. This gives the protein CSVEPHRDAQYF.

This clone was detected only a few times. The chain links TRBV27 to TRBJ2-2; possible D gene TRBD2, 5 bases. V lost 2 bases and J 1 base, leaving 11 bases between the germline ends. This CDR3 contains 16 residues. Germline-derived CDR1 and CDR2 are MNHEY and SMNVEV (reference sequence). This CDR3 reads CASSLVGSGNTGELFF. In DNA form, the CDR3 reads TGTGCCAGCAGTTTAGTGGGGAGCGGGAACACCGGGGAGCTGTTTTTT.

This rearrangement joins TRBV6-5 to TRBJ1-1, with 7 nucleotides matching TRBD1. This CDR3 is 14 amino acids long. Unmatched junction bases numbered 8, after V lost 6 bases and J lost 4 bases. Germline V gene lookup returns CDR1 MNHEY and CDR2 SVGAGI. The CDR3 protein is CASRTTGAGTEAFF. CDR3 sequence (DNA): TGTGCCAGCAGGACTACAGGGGCGGGCACTGAAGCTTTCTTT.

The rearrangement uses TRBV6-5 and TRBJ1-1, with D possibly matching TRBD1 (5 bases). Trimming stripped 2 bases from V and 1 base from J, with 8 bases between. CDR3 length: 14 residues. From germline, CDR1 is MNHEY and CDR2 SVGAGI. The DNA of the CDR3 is TGTGCCAGCAGTTACGTCGGGGGGAACACTGAAGCTTTCTTT. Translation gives CASSYVGGNTEAFF.

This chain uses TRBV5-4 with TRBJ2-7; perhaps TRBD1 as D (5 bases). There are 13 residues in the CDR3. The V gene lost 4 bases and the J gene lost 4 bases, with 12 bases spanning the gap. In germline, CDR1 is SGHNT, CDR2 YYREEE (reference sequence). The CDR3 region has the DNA TGTGCCAGCAGCACTCCGACAGTTTACGAGCAGTACTTC. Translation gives CASSTPTVYEQYF.

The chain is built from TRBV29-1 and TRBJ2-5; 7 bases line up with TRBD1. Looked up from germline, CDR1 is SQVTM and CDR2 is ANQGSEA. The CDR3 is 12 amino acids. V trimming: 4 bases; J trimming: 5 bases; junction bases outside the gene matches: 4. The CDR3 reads CSVGQGWETQYF. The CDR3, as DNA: TGCAGCGTTGGACAGGGATGGGAGACCCAGTACTTC.

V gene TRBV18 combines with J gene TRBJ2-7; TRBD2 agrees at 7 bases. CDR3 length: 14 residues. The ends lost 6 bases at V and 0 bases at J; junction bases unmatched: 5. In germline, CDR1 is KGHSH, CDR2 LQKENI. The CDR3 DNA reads TGTGCCAGCTCCCCTGGGAGGGGCTCCTACGAGCAGTACTTC. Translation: CASSPGRGSYEQYF.

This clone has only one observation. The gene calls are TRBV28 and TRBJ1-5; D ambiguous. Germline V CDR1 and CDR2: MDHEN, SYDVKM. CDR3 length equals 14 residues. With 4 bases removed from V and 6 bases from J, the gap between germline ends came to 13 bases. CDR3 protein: CASSSEGSGQPQHF. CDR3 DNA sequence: TGTGCCAGCAGTTCCGAGGGATCAGGTCAGCCCCAGCATTTT.

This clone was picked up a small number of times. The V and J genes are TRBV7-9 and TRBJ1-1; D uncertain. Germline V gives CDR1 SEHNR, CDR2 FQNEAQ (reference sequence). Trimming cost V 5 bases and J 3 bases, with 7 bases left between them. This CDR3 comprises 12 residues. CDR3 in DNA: TGTGCCAGCAGCCGACGGGACACTGAAGCTTTCTTT. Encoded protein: CASSRRDTEAFF. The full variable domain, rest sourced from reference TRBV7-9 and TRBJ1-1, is DTGVSQNPRHKITKRGQNVTFRCDPISEHNRLYWYRQTLGQGPEFLTYFQNEAQLEKSRLLSDRFSAERPKGSFSTLEIQRTEQGDSAMYLCASSRRDTEAFFGQGTRLTVV.

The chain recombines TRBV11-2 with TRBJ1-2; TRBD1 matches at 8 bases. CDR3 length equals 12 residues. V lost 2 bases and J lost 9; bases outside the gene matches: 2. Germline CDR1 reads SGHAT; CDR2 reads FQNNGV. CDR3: CASSLQGASYTF. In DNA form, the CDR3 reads TGTGCCAGCAGCTTACAGGGGGCAAGCTACACCTTC.

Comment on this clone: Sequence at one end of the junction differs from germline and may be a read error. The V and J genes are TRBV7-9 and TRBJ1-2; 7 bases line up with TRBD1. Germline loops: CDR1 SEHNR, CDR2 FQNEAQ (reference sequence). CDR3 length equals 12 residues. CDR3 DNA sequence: TGTTCCAGCAGCCGTCAGGGGGACGGCTACACCTTC. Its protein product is CSSSRQGDGYTF.

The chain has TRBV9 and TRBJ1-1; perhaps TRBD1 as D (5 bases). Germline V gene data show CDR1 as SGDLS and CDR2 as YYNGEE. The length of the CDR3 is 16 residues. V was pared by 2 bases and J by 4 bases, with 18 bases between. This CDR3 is CASSVGEGIGSTEAFF. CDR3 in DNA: TGTGCCAGCAGCGTGGGGGAGGGGATAGGGAGCACTGAAGCTTTCTTT.